This is a list of T cell receptor beta chains from one sample in a study of beta chain features in type 1 diabetes. TCRdb's copy holds only in-frame clones and misses some; the assay was immunoSEQ multiplex PCR. The sample yields around 710,000 clones, around an eighth seen once. The specimen was naive CD4+ T cells from blood. Every receptor here comes from a man younger than 40 with type 1 diabetes. Both conserved end residues are part of each CDR3. A D gene is named only where the DNA matches it firmly. Clone size, where shown, is once, few, many, or a class for clones that have expanded.

D gene,V gene,clone size,J gene,CDR3 length,CDR3 DNA,CDR3 protein
.,TRBV7-2,.,TRBJ1-1,15,TGTGCCAGCAGCTTAGTGGCAGGGAGCAACACTGAAGCTTTCTTT,CASSLVAGSNTEAFF
.,TRBV27,.,TRBJ2-7,15,TGTGCCAGCAGTCCCCTCGCAGGGTCGGGCTACGAGCAGTACTTC,CASSPLAGSGYEQYF
.,TRBV28,few,TRBJ2-4,12,TGTGCCAGCAGTCACTCCAACAGGGAAGTTAACTTC,CASSHSNREVNF
TRBD1,TRBV6-6,.,TRBJ1-2,13,TGTGCCAGCTACACCCCAGGGGGCTATGGCTACACCTTC,CASYTPGGYGYTF
.,TRBV5-1,few,TRBJ1-2,13,TGCGCCAGCAGCCCAAGCGCTCAATATGGCTACACCTTC,CASSPSAQYGYTF
.,TRBV20-1,.,TRBJ2-7,11,TGCAGTGCTTCACCTGGACATGAGCAGTACTTC,CSASPGHEQYF
.,TRBV27,few,TRBJ2-3,14,TGTGCCAGCAGTTTTCTGGGATTTGCAGATACGCAGTATTTT,CASSFLGFADTQYF
.,TRBV7-9,.,TRBJ1-5,14,TGTGCCAGCAGCCCTGGGACGGGCAATCAGCCCCAGCATTTT,CASSPGTGNQPQHF
.,TRBV21-1,few,TRBJ2-7,18,TGTGCCAGCAGCATTATGGTGACCGGGACAGGTAGCTCCTACGAGCAGTACTTC,CASSIMVTGTGSSYEQYF
.,TRBV2,few,TRBJ2-3,14,TGTGCCAGCAGTGTATACTACCCCACAGATACGCAGTATTTT,CASSVYYPTDTQYF
.,TRBV29-1,.,TRBJ1-2,12,TGCAGCTCCCAGGGGCAGGGTAATGGCTACACCTTC,CSSQGQGNGYTF
TRBD2,TRBV29-1,.,TRBJ2-3,14,TGCAGCGCCGGGACTAGCGGGGGGACAGATACGCAGTATTTT,CSAGTSGGTDTQYF
.,TRBV5-1,few,TRBJ1-2,16,TGCGCCAGCAGCTTGGACAACCCGGTTAACAGCTATGGCTACACCTTC,CASSLDNPVNSYGYTF
.,TRBV13,.,TRBJ2-7,13,TGTGCCAGCAGCTTAGGCGGCCGTTACGAGCAGTACTTC,CASSLGGRYEQYF
.,TRBV6-5,.,TRBJ2-7,12,TGTGCCAGCAGTCGGACAGTTTACGAGCAGTACTTC,CASSRTVYEQYF
.,TRBV2,.,TRBJ1-5,14,TGTGCCAGCAGTGACAGCGCCACCAATCAGCCCCAGCATTTT,CASSDSATNQPQHF
.,TRBV11-3,few,TRBJ1-1,14,TGTGCCAGCAGCCTCACGGGGTTGAACACTGAAGCTTTCTTT,CASSLTGLNTEAFF
.,TRBV2,.,TRBJ1-3,14,TGTGCCAGCAGAGTGGACCGCTCTGGAAACACCATATATTTT,CASRVDRSGNTIYF
.,TRBV5-1,.,TRBJ2-3,15,TGCGCCAGCAGCTTGGGACAGGTTAGCACAGATACGCAGTATTTT,CASSLGQVSTDTQYF
.,TRBV2,.,TRBJ1-6,15,TGTGCCAGCGGATGGCGGAGGGGATATTATTCACCCCTCCACTTT,CASGWRRGYYSPLHF
.,TRBV9,.,TRBJ1-4,15,TGTGCCAGCAGCGTAGCTGGCAGCTTCAATGAAAAACTGTTTTTT,CASSVAGSFNEKLFF
TRBD2,TRBV9,few,TRBJ2-3,14,TGTGCCAGCAACCGAGGGAGGGCCACAGATACGCAGTATTTT,CASNRGRATDTQYF
.,TRBV6-6,few,TRBJ2-7,13,TGTGCCAGCAGTTACTCAGGGTTCGCCGAGCAGTACTTC,CASSYSGFAEQYF
.,TRBV29-1,.,TRBJ2-2,16,TGCAGCGTTGGGGCCGCGGGTAGTCCCCTAACCGGGGAGCTGTTTTTT,CSVGAAGSPLTGELFF